These T cell receptor beta chains were read from a single sample in a study of T cells in Graves' hyperthyroidism and ophthalmopathy. TCRdb reanalysed the multiplex PCR reads using MiXCR and keeps one entry per CDR3 protein. Seen here are around 420,000 distinct CDR3 sequences, approximately 14% observed once, and the top ten hold around 7%. Sequencing was done on a sample of blood. The origin of the receptors is a woman aged 18-29 years with Graves' hyperthyroidism. Each CDR3 is given with its conserved first and last residue. Fields, in order: CDR3 protein, CDR3 DNA, V gene, D gene, clone size, J gene. The D gene is left open where the match is weak. Expanded clones get a size class; other rows say once, few or many, or leave the size out.

CDR3: CASSRRNDRGEETQYF
DNA: TGCGCCAGCAGCCGACGAAACGACAGGGGGGAAGAGACCCAGTACTTC
V: TRBV4-1
D: TRBD1
size: many
J: TRBJ2-5

CDR3: CASSPTGTPNEKLFF
DNA: TGTGCCAGCAGTCCAACCGGGACACCCAATGAAAAACTGTTTTTT
V: TRBV28
D: NA
size: NA
J: TRBJ1-4

CDR3: CSAMTGAVSNQPQHF
DNA: TGCAGTGCCATGACAGGGGCCGTAAGCAATCAGCCCCAGCATTTT
V: TRBV20-1
D: TRBD1
size: NA
J: TRBJ1-5

CDR3: CASSWRNTGELFF
DNA: TGCGCCAGCAGCTGGAGGAACACCGGGGAGCTGTTTTTT
V: TRBV5-1
D: NA
size: NA
J: TRBJ2-2

CDR3: CASSTGTRETQYF
DNA: TGTGCCAGCAGCACTGGGACCAGAGAGACCCAGTACTTC
V: TRBV9
D: NA
size: NA
J: TRBJ2-5

CDR3: CASTADHPESSEQFF
DNA: TGTGCCAGCACCGCCGACCACCCCGAAAGTTCGGAGCAGTTCTTC
V: TRBV12-3/TRBV12-4
D: NA
size: many
J: TRBJ2-1

CDR3: CASSHLGLAGSEQYF
DNA: TGCGCCAGCAGCCATTTGGGACTAGCGGGGTCCGAGCAGTACTTC
V: TRBV4-1
D: TRBD2
size: many
J: TRBJ2-7

CDR3: CASSDWDSLTYEQYF
DNA: TGTGCCAGCAGTGACTGGGACAGTCTTACCTACGAGCAGTACTTC
V: TRBV6-1
D: TRBD1
size: many
J: TRBJ2-7

CDR3: CASSLTGGNYNEQFF
DNA: TGTGCCAGCAGCTTAACGGGGGGGAACTACAATGAGCAGTTCTTC
V: TRBV11-1
D: TRBD2
size: many
J: TRBJ2-1

CDR3: CASSEGRQDTQYF
DNA: TGTGCCAGCAGTGAAGGTCGTCAAGATACGCAGTATTTT
V: TRBV6-1
D: NA
size: many
J: TRBJ2-3

CDR3: CASSLTSGGAGEQYF
DNA: TGCGCCAGCAGCTTGACTAGCGGGGGGGCCGGCGAGCAGTACTTC
V: TRBV5-1
D: TRBD2
size: many
J: TRBJ2-7

CDR3: CATSRALGLAGGTEAFF
DNA: TGTGCCACCAGCAGAGCCCTGGGACTAGCGGGGGGCACTGAAGCTTTCTTT
V: TRBV15
D: NA
size: NA
J: TRBJ1-1

CDR3: CASSASWDSLGYTF
DNA: TGTGCCAGCAGCGCATCTTGGGACAGCCTCGGCTACACCTTC
V: TRBV27
D: TRBD1
size: many
J: TRBJ1-2

CDR3: CSVEAFREYNEQFF
DNA: TGCAGCGTTGAAGCCTTCAGGGAGTACAATGAGCAGTTCTTC
V: TRBV29-1
D: NA
size: NA
J: TRBJ2-1

CDR3: CASSSSETGITEAFF
DNA: TGTGCCAGCAGCTCGTCCGAGACAGGGATCACTGAAGCTTTCTTT
V: TRBV7-2
D: TRBD1
size: many
J: TRBJ1-1

CDR3: CASSPLKGGGNQPQHF
DNA: TGTGCCAGCAGCCCATTAAAAGGGGGGGGCAATCAGCCCCAGCATTTT
V: TRBV3-1
D: NA
size: NA
J: TRBJ1-5

CDR3: CASQDRAAYEQYF
DNA: TGTGCCAGCCAGGACAGAGCCGCTTACGAGCAGTACTTC
V: TRBV12-3/TRBV12-4
D: NA
size: NA
J: TRBJ2-7